Each of the 9 T cell receptor beta chains below was sequenced from the same sample in a study of blood T cells in healthy people across ages. Sample-barcoded 5' priming and a J-beta primer mix drove a second PCR of about 6 to 12 cycles. From the 5' RACE reads, TCRdb called clonotypes with MiXCR, one entry per CDR3 protein. The table shows 1.5 million to 2 million distinct CDR3 sequences, with under 30% occurring only once. The sequencing sample was made of blood. The receptors stem from a young woman in good health.

This clonotype turned up a few times. This chain's CDR3 is CSARTNRQHQPQHF. Here the CDR3 DNA reads TGCAGTGCTAGGACCAACAGACAGCATCAGCCCCAGCATTTT. V gene TRBV20-1 combines with J gene TRBJ1-5, with D perhaps TRBD1 (5 bases). The V gene lost 3 bases and the J gene lost 5 bases, with 14 bases spanning the gap. Germline assignment: CDR1 DFQATT and CDR2 SNEGSKA (reference sequence). This CDR3 is 14 amino acids long.

The J gene is TRBJ1-6, the V gene TRBV7-2, with D possibly being TRBD1 (6 bases). V gave up 5 bases and J gave up 7 bases, with 15 bases separating them. The CDR3 loop spans 15 amino acids. Germline values: CDR1 SGHTA, CDR2 FQGNSA. The CDR3 region has the DNA TGTGCCAGCAGCCCCCGAGGAGGGACAAATTCACCCCTCCACTTT. Translated, it gives CASSPRGGTNSPLHF. Looking up the rest from reference TRBV7-2 and TRBJ1-6 gives the full variable domain: GAGVSQSPSNKVTEKGKDVELRCDPISGHTALYWYRQSLGQGLEFLIYFQGNSAPDKSGLPSDRFSAERTGGSVSTLTIQRTQQEDSAVYLCASSPRGGTNSPLHFGNGTRLTVT.

The chain combines TRBV20-1 with TRBJ2-1; 10 bases fit TRBD2. The closer fit of TRBJ2-7 to the DNA end suggests the J call may be wrong. CDR1 is DFQATT, CDR2 SNEGSKA, per germline (reference sequence). The CDR3 runs to 16 residues. This CDR3 is CSAPVVAGGSYNEQYF. CDR3 DNA: TGCAGTGCTCCTGTAGTAGCGGGGGGCTCCTACAATGAGCAGTACTTC.

This chain connects TRBV5-5 to TRBJ2-1, with a tentative D call TRBD2 (6 bases). The CDR3 contains 16 residues. With 1 base removed from V and 8 bases from J, the gap between germline ends came to 19 bases. The germline V gene has CDR1 SGHKS and CDR2 YYEKEE (reference sequence). This CDR3 reads CASSLNWAGKQDEQFF. As DNA, the CDR3 is TGTGCCAGCAGCTTGAATTGGGCGGGAAAGCAAGATGAGCAGTTCTTC.

This chain links TRBV14 with TRBJ2-5; D is perhaps TRBD1 (6 bases). CDR1 SGHDN and CDR2 FVKESK come from the germline V gene. The CDR3 spans 16 residues. Trimming took off 4 bases at V and 3 bases at J, with 18 bases between the two ends. The CDR3 reads CASSPPFGGIKETQYF. CDR3 DNA sequence: TGTGCCAGCAGCCCCCCCTTTGGGGGCATAAAAGAGACCCAGTACTTC.

Notes on this clonotype: The junction departs from germline at one end; a sequencing error may be responsible. The genes are TRBV20-1 and TRBJ2-3, with 9 nucleotides matching TRBD2. This CDR3 is 15 amino acids long. Per germline, CDR1 DFQATT and CDR2 SNEGSKA (reference sequence). The CDR3 reads CSARPIAGATDTQYF. CDR3 sequence (DNA): TGCAGTGCTAGGCCGATAGCGGGGGCCACAGATACTCAGTATTTT.

This clonotype was recorded a few times. The V call is TRBV27, the J call TRBJ1-2, with TRBD1 identical over 8 bases. Germline lookup yields CDR1 MNHEY and CDR2 SMNVEV (reference sequence). V gave up 6 bases and J gave up 8 bases; unmatched junction bases: 11. This CDR3 comprises 14 residues. CDR3 sequence (DNA): TGTGCCAGCAGCGAGACAGGGGAGGTGGGCGGCTACACCTTC. Its protein is CASSETGEVGGYTF.

The chain carries TRBV7-9 and TRBJ2-5; 7 bases match TRBD1. CDR3 length equals 14 residues. In germline, CDR1 is SEHNR, CDR2 FQNEAQ (reference sequence). V lost 0 bases and J lost 11; bases outside the gene matches: 9. The CDR3 DNA reads TGTGCCAGCAGCTTAGCAGAGGGGGCAAGGGAGCAGTACTTC. Translating it yields CASSLAEGAREQYF.

Many counts were recorded for this clonotype. V and J are TRBV27 and TRBJ2-2; 10 nucleotides match TRBD2. CDR3 length: 17 amino acids. In germline, CDR1 is MNHEY, CDR2 SMNVEV (reference sequence). After removal of 6 bases from V and 4 bases from J, the junction contained 11 bases not matched to a gene. CDR3 protein: CASSLEKRGGRTGELFF. In DNA form, the CDR3 reads TGTGCCAGCAGCCTCGAAAAGCGGGGGGGCCGCACCGGGGAGCTGTTTTTT.